This T cell receptor (beta chain) is drawn from a study of shared clonotypes between healthy human individuals (TCRdb year 2020). For the wider study: Three men and two women, aged 18 to 49 years, made up the cohort. Leukapheresis yielded between about 0.85 and 9 billion PBMCs per donor. Different laboratories and diverse techniques were used to prepare libraries and sequence TCR repertoires, to increase sequencing depth and limit assay-specific biases. Blood TCR repertoires of about five healthy adults were deeply sequenced to estimate repertoire size and the extent of clonotype sharing between individuals.

The research as a whole found: Pairwise subsampling led to the expectation that sequencing depth would affect the degree of clonotype sharing among donors. Because the study included a small number of donors, the genetic and exposure-history diversity represented was limited. Only blood was sampled, and tissue TCR repertoires likely differ from those in blood.

This clone was seen just once. The antigen it binds to is not known. Base qualities were left out, and no much larger clone turns up one base away. The donors were healthy, HIV-negative adults who had no recently reported acute infections or vaccinations. All donors were Caucasian adults living in Nashville, Tennessee, USA. For unsorted samples, some 90 million PBMCs were counted, and genomic DNA was extracted using the QIAamp DNA Blood Mini kit. Blood was obtained by leukapheresis, after which PBMCs were separated by Ficoll-Histopaque density gradient centrifugation and cryopreserved in liquid nitrogen vapor phase. At the junction V is shortened by 2 bases and J by 6 bases; bases outside the gene matches: 7. Based on the germline V gene, the CDR1 and CDR2 sequences are MDHEN and SYDVKM. Reading from cysteine to phenylalanine, the CDR3 counts 17 amino acids. The CDR3 DNA has 51 bases and is translated from base 1.

Using the deep immunoSEQ assay, multiplex PCR amplified TCR CDR3 regions from genomic DNA. For each cell subset, the extracted genomic DNA was distributed evenly across all wells of several immunoSEQ 96-well plates, and each plate served as one replicate. For unsorted PBMC, each replicate PCR was loaded with 300 to 350 ng genomic DNA, equivalent to tens of thousands of T cell genomes. Unsorted PBMC genomic DNA was sequenced across ten immunoSEQ deep assay plates. Purified libraries were quantified with a Qubit 3.0 fluorometer, sized on a Bioanalyzer 2100, and re-quantified with the KAPA Library Quantification kit. Every immunoSEQ 96-well plate was sequenced on a separate single-read 150-cycle Illumina NextSeq 550 flow cell. Regarding the original processing steps: Because only junctional sequences without quality scores were contained in the immunoSEQ output, filtering matching that applied to full-length reads could not be performed. Sequences were annotated with PyIR, a Python wrapper for IgBLAST v1.9, and V/J genes and CDR3 were assigned using IMGT germline references. Reads were filtered out if the reads had weak V/J assignments (E-value above 1e-6), no CDR3, stop codons, out-of-frame junctions, or ambiguous translated residues. V3J clonotypes were defined by identical inferred V gene, J gene, and CDR3 amino acid sequence. To compute the percentage overlap between repertoires, the number of shared unique clonotypes was divided by the size of the smaller repertoire. Three approaches were used to assess repertoire richness: RTK rarefaction, the Chao1 estimator, and Recon v2.1 estimates of unobserved clonotypes. The immuneACCESS repertoire file appears here via TCRdb, limited to in-frame rearrangements. These files lack a portion of the clones; in checked studies, under half of the deficit traces to unresolved V genes, and the cause of the others is not known. V, J and clone size are those of that table, while D and trimming were read from the DNA. The sample table records about 450,000 clones; roughly 77% of these occur just once. The top ten clonotypes cover less than 15% of the sample.

The sequencing sample was made of PBMCs. The clonotype comes from a woman aged 40 to 49 in good health. Some clones in this sample may be carry-over from other donors' samples. The rearrangement combines TRBV28 with TRBJ2-2; TRBD2 aligns with 12 central bases. The CDR3 protein: CASSLELAGGRAGELFF. The DNA is as follows: TGTGCCAGCAGTTTAGAGCTAGCGGGAGGGCGTGCCGGGGAGCTGTTTTTT. Full variable domain (CDR3 extended with the reference TRBV28 and TRBJ2-2 proteins): DVKVTQSSRYLVKRTGEKVFLECVQDMDHENMFWYRQDPGLGLRLIYFSYDVKMKEKGDIPEGYSVSREKKERFSLILESASTNQTSMYLCASSLELAGGRAGELFFGEGSRLTVL.